This TCR beta chain was recorded in a study of cytomegalovirus exposure and HLA in healthy donors. General observations from the study: Whilst most TCR sequences proved rare, a subset of public TCRs occurred across many donors. The authors later found most CMV-associated TCR beta chains appeared HLA-restricted.

It was with 60 Vbeta and 13 Jbeta primers that the PCR ran. Assay: immunoSEQ multiplex PCR; the TCRdb copy retains only in-frame clones and omits some. This listing includes tens of thousands of clones. A remark on this clone: Its specificity is unknown.

CDR1 and CDR2 (germline): MNHEY, SMNVEV (reference sequence). The V and J ends lost 6 bases and 0 bases respectively, with 20 bases between them. This CDR3 is built from 17 residues. This receptor was obtained from a woman aged 55 to 70 in good health and CMV-seronegative. This sequence joins TRBV27 and TRBJ1-1; D perhaps matches TRBD1 (5 bases). The sequenced sample was PBMCs. For the CDR3, the DNA is TGTGCCAGCAGGTCAGGGCATCGCTATACCATGAACACTGAAGCTTTCTTT. It is translated as CASRSGHRYTMNTEAFF.